The clone carrying this TCR beta chain was observed at least ten times. The data are from a study of T cells after posttransplantation cyclophosphamide. The V end was cut by 0 bases, the J end by 3 bases, with 9 bases between. CDR1 and CDR2 from the germline V gene are SGHRS and YFSETQ. This CDR3 is built from 14 residues. Sequencing was performed with immunoSEQ multiplex PCR; in TCRdb, only in-frame clones are kept and a portion is missing. This sample comprises fewer than 40,000 clones, none seen once only. This clonotype was obtained from a woman aged 25 to 45 in good health and a related stem cell transplant donor. The specimen was PBMCs. The rearrangement uses TRBV5-1 and TRBJ1-2; the D gene is possibly TRBD1 (5 bases). The CDR3 region is CASSLGQWDYGYTF. CDR3 nucleotide sequence: TGCGCCAGCAGCTTGGGACAGTGGGACTATGGCTACACCTTC.